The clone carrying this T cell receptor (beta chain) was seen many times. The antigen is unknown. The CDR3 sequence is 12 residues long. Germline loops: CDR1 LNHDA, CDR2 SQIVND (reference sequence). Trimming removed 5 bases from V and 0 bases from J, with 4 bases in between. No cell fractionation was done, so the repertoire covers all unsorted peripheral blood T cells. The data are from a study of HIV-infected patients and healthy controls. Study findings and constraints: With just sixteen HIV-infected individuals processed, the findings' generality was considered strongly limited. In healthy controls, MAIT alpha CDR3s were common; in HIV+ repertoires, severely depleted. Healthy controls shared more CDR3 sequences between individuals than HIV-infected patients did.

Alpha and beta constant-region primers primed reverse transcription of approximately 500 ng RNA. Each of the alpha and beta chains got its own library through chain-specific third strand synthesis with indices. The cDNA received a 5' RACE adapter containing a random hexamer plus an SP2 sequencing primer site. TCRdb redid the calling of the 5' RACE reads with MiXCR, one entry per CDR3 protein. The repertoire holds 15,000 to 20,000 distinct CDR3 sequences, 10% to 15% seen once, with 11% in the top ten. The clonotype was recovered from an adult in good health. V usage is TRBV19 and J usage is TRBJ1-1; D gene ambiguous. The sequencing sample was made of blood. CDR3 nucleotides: TGTGCCAGTAGTTTGGTGAACACTGAAGCTTTCTTT. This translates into CASSLVNTEAFF.